The entry below describes one T cell receptor beta chain. Antigen: not known. A junction boundary mismatches the germline segment, possibly from a read error. Germline values: CDR1 MNHNS, CDR2 SASEGT. The CDR3 consists of 14 residues. These data come from a study of T and B cells in COVID-19 patients. Study context: Median age was approximately 33 years in the recovered cohort and around 67 years in the active-infection cohort. General study results and limits: CD4+, regulatory T cell, CD8+ and sorted SARS-CoV-2-responsive or tetramer+ T cells were not yet sequenced. Patients with COVID-19 reportedly showed strongly skewed T cell receptor beta variable and joining gene usage.

BIOMED2 TRB-A/B primer pools were used in multiplex TRB PCR. From the multiplex PCR reads, TCRdb called clonotypes with MiXCR, one entry per CDR3 protein. The data show 20,000 to 25,000 distinct CDR3 sequences, with roughly 29% seen just once and about 2.2% held by the top ten. TRB was amplified from approximately 250-480 ng of blood genomic DNA. The receptor was isolated from a human donor who had recovered from COVID-19. Material for sequencing was blood. The genes are TRBV6-1 and TRBJ1-2, with TRBD1 matching over 7 bases. CDR3 protein: CAISDPTGNYGYTF. For the CDR3, the DNA is TGTGCCATCAGTGACCCGACAGGGAACTATGGCTACACCTTC.